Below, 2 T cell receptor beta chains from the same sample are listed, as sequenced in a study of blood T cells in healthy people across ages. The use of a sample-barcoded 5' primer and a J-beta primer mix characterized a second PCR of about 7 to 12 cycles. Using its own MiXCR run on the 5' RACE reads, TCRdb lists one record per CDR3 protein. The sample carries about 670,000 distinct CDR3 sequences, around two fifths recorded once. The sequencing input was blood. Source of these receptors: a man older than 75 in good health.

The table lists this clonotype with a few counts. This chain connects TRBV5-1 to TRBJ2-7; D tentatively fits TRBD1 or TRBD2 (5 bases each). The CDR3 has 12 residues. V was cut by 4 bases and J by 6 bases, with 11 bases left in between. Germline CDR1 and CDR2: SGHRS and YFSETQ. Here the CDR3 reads CASSRDLSEQYF. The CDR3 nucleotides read TGCGCCAGCAGCCGGGACCTCTCCGAGCAGTACTTC.

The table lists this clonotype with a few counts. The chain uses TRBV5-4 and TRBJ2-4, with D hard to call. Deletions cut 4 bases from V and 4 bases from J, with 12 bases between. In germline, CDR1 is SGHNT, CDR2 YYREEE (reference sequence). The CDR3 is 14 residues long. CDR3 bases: TGTGCCAGCAGCCAGCACGGGTTGAAAAACATTCAGTACTTC. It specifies CASSQHGLKNIQYF.